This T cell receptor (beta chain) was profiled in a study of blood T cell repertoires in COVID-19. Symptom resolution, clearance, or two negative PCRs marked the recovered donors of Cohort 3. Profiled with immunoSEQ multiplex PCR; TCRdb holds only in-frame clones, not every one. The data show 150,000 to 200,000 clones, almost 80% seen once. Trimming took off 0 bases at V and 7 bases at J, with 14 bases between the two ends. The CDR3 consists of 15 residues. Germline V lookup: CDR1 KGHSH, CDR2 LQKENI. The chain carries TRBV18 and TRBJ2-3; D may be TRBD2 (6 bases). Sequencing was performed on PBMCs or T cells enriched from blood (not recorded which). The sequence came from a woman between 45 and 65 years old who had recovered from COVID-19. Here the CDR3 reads CASSPPGRGLNTQYF. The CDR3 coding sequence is TGTGCCAGCTCACCACCGGGACGGGGACTGAATACGCAGTATTTT.